Listed below are T cell receptor beta chains from one sample, sequenced in a study of CD8 T cells in ankylosing spondylitis. MiXCR was run by TCRdb on the 5' RACE reads, yielding one entry per CDR3 protein. Of under 130,000 distinct CDR3 sequences listed, about 25% were seen once; the top ten hold 9% to 15%. What was sequenced was synovial fluid, either unsorted or a sorted T cell fraction (not recorded which). These receptors were obtained from a male donor with ankylosing spondylitis. CDR3s leave out the opening cysteine and the closing phenylalanine or tryptophan. Expanded clones get a size class; other rows say once, few or many, or leave the size out.

clone size: -
J gene: TRBJ2-1
V gene: TRBV20-1
CDR3 protein: SARAAGTFYNEQF

clone size: many
J gene: TRBJ2-3
V gene: TRBV11-2
CDR3 protein: ASSLGLAAVGWFTDTQY

clone size: few
J gene: TRBJ1-1
V gene: TRBV7-9
CDR3 protein: ASSLGQGATEAF

clone size: -
J gene: TRBJ2-1
V gene: TRBV11-2
CDR3 protein: ASSLGLNNEQF

clone size: -
J gene: TRBJ1-1
V gene: TRBV7-2
CDR3 protein: ASSFLNTEAF

clone size: few
J gene: TRBJ2-3
V gene: TRBV2
CDR3 protein: ASTKAGTGDGNTQY

clone size: many
J gene: TRBJ1-1
V gene: TRBV5-1
CDR3 protein: ASSSTGSTDTEAF

clone size: -
J gene: TRBJ2-1
V gene: TRBV7-2
CDR3 protein: ASNEGGIYNEQF

clone size: many
J gene: TRBJ2-3
V gene: TRBV20-1
CDR3 protein: SASRTGLTDTQY

clone size: -
J gene: TRBJ1-5
V gene: TRBV20-1
CDR3 protein: SATPLRGGGNQPQH

clone size: -
J gene: TRBJ1-4
V gene: TRBV20-1
CDR3 protein: SAYGGADEKLF